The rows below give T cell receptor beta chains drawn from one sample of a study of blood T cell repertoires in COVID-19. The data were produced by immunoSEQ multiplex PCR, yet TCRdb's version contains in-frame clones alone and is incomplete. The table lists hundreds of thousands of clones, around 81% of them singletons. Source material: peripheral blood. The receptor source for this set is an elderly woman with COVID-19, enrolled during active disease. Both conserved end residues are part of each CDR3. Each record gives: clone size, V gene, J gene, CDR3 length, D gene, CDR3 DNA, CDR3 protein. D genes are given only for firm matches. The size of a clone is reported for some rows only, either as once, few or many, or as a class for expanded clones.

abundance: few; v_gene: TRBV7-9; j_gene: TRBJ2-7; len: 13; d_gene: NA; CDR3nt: TGTGCCAGCAGCTCCGGGCCTAGGGGCGAGCAGTACTTC; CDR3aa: CASSSGPRGEQYF
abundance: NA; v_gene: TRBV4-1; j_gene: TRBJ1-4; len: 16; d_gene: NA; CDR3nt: TGCGCCAGCAGCCTTGGGTTAGGGGGGGTTAATGAAAAACTGTTTTTT; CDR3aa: CASSLGLGGVNEKLFF
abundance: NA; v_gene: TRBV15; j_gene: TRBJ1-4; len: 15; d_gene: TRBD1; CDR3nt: TGTGCCACCAGCAGAGGACAGGGGATTGGCGAAAAACTGTTTTTT; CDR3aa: CATSRGQGIGEKLFF
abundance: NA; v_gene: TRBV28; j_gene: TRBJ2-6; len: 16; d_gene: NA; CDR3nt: TGTGCCAGCGTTCGACAGACAACCTCTGGGGCCAACGTCCTGACTTTC; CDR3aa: CASVRQTTSGANVLTF
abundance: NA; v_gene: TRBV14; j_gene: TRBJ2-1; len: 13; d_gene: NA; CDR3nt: TGTGCCAGCAGCTGGAGCTCCTACAATGAGCAGTTCTTC; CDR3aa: CASSWSSYNEQFF
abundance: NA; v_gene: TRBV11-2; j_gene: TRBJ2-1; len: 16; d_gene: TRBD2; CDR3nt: TGTGCCAGCAGCCCCGGGGGGCGGGGGGCCTACAATGAGCAGTTCTTC; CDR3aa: CASSPGGRGAYNEQFF
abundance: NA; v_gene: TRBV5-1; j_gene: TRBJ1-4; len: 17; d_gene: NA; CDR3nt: TGCGCCAGCAGCTTGGCCGATGGGACACCAACTAATGAAAAACTGTTTTTT; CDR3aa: CASSLADGTPTNEKLFF
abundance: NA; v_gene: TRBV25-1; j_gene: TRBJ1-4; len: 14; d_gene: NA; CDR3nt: TGTGCCAGCGGGTTGGGGCGGATTAGTGAAAAACTGTTTTTT; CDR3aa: CASGLGRISEKLFF
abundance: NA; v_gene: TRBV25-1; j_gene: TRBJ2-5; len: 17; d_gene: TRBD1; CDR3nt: TGTGCCAGCAGTGAATATAGAGGGACAGGGGCTACGGAGACCCAGTACTTC; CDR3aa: CASSEYRGTGATETQYF
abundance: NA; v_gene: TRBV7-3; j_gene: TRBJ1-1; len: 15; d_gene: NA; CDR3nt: TGTGCCAGCAGCTTACAGCCCGGGGAGTACACTGAAGCTTTCTTT; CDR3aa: CASSLQPGEYTEAFF